The 22 T cell receptor beta chains below come from one sample, sequenced in a study of vaccination and CD4 T cells after COVID-19. An Oncomine TCR Beta short-read assay was used to sequence the DNA from cultured CD4+ T cells. TCRdb re-called the PCR reads with MiXCR, one entry per CDR3 protein. The data show 7,000 or so distinct CDR3 sequences, roughly two fifths seen once. Antigens for these TCRs are unknown. Regarding treatment: roughly ten-day PBMC culture with coronavirus spike peptide pools or control peptides (ViraFEST assay). CD4+ T cells of the unexposed donor were collected before the COVID-19 pandemic (2011-2018). Sequencing input: CD4+ T cells from blood, cultured in vitro. These receptors were taken from a human donor in good health.

This sequence joins TRBV6-1 and TRBJ1-1; 11 nucleotides match TRBD1. Germline CDR1 and CDR2: MNHNS and SASEGT. Trimming at V came to 6 bases and at J to 3 bases, leaving 3 bases not matched to a gene. The CDR3 spans 14 residues. The CDR3 bases are TGTGCCAGCAGCCGGGGACAGGGGGACACTGAAGCTTTCTTT. It specifies CASSRGQGDTEAFF.

This clonotype has only a few counts. The chain recombines TRBV7-9 with TRBJ2-1; tentative D call: TRBD1 (5 bases). The CDR3 loop spans 12 amino acids. The V end lost 6 bases, the J end lost 6 bases, and 9 bases lay between the germline ends. Germline V gene lookup returns CDR1 SEHNR and CDR2 FQNEAQ (reference sequence). CDR3 bases: TGTGCCAGCAGGGGGCTGGGCAATGAGCAGTTCTTC. It codes for CASRGLGNEQFF.

V usage is TRBV7-9 and J usage is TRBJ2-2; no firm D call. This CDR3 has 11 amino acids. V gave up 4 bases and J gave up 3 bases, with 0 bases separating them. The V gene's germline CDR1 is SEHNR and CDR2 FQNEAQ (reference sequence). The CDR3 spells CASSYTGELFF. CDR3 DNA sequence: TGTGCCAGCAGCTACACCGGGGAGCTGTTTTTT. Full variable domain (missing parts from reference TRBV7-9 and TRBJ2-2): DTGVSQNPRHKITKRGQNVTFRCDPISEHNRLYWYRQTLGQGPEFLTYFQNEAQLEKSRLLSDRFSAERPKGSFSTLEIQRTEQGDSAMYLCASSYTGELFFGEGSRLTVL.

This chain joins TRBV4-1 and TRBJ1-5; D call uncertain. The V end was cut by 0 bases, the J end by 4 bases, with 4 bases between. The CDR3 runs to 13 residues. Germline CDR1 reads MGHRA; CDR2 reads YSYEKL. The DNA for the CDR3 is TGCGCCAGCAGCCAAGAAAAGAATCAGCCCCAGCATTTT. Protein: CASSQEKNQPQHF.

This clonotype came up a few times. The chain recombines TRBV20-1 with TRBJ2-1; 7 bases are shared with TRBD1. V shed 6 bases, J shed 9 bases, and the junction held 5 bases outside the gene matches. This CDR3 is built from 11 residues. Germline V gene data show CDR1 as DFQATT and CDR2 as SNEGSKA (reference sequence). CDR3 in amino acids: CSAQGQIEQFF. CDR3 nucleotides: TGCAGTGCCCAGGGACAGATTGAGCAGTTCTTC.

This clonotype was counted between two and nine times. The rearrangement links TRBV25-1 to TRBJ1-5; D ambiguous. The germline gives CDR1 MGHDK, CDR2 SYGVNS. The V and J ends lost 1 base and 5 bases respectively, with 9 bases between them. The CDR3 consists of 14 residues. The CDR3 loop reads CASSESEAYQPQHF. DNA of the CDR3: TGTGCCAGCAGTGAATCCGAGGCATATCAGCCCCAGCATTTT.

This sequence joins TRBV7-8 and TRBJ2-1; D not certain. The CDR3 length is 11 residues. Germline V CDR1 and CDR2: SGHVS, FQNEAQ. The V gene lost 6 bases and the J gene lost 9 bases, with 9 bases spanning the gap. Here the CDR3 reads CASRGLAEQFF. The CDR3 nucleotides are TGTGCCAGCAGGGGCTTGGCTGAGCAGTTCTTC.

The chain combines TRBV7-3 with TRBJ2-2; 9 bases are shared with TRBD1. Unmatched junction bases numbered 3, after V lost 5 bases and J lost 5 bases. The CDR3 totals 14 residues. Per the germline V gene, CDR1 is SGHTA and CDR2 is FQGTGA. DNA for the CDR3: TGTGCCAGCAGCAGACAGGGGGGGACCGGGGAGCTGTTTTTT. Its translation: CASSRQGGTGELFF.

The table lists this clonotype with a count of one. The conserved phenylalanine or tryptophan normally closing the CDR3 is absent here, so this likely arose from a read error. This chain joins TRBV5-1 and TRBJ1-2; 7 nucleotides agree with TRBD1. The CDR3 runs 17 residues. V lost 3 bases and J lost 2; bases outside the gene matches: 13. CDR1 SGHRS and CDR2 YFSETQ come from the germline V gene. The CDR3 here is CASSSHRTGRENYGYTL. CDR3 nucleotides: TGCGCCAGCAGCTCCCACCGGACAGGTCGGGAGAACTATGGCTACACCCTC.

The rearrangement links TRBV6-2 or TRBV6-3 to TRBJ1-5; 7 bases fit TRBD1. The CDR3 consists of 14 residues. The ends lost 6 bases at V and 6 bases at J; junction bases unmatched: 8. Germline assignment: CDR1 MNHEY and CDR2 SVGEGT. The CDR3 here is CASRGTGEGQPQHF. The CDR3 DNA is TGTGCCAGCAGGGGCACAGGGGAGGGTCAGCCCCAGCATTTT.

The chain combines TRBV27 with TRBJ1-2; D perhaps matches TRBD1 (6 bases). Germline V lookup: CDR1 MNHEY, CDR2 SMNVEV (reference sequence). This CDR3 contains 15 residues. V lost 4 bases and J 6 bases, leaving 18 bases between the germline ends. In nucleotides, the CDR3 is TGTGCCAGCAGTTCCTCTGGGGGGCGCGTCGATGGCTACACCTTC. It encodes CASSSSGGRVDGYTF.

The chain uses TRBV20-1 and TRBJ1-1; TRBD1 might be the D (5 bases). Germline V gene lookup returns CDR1 DFQATT and CDR2 SNEGSKA (reference sequence). Trimming pared 4 bases from V and 0 bases from J, leaving 12 bases between. This CDR3 is built from 14 residues. The CDR3 DNA reads TGCAGTGCTATAAGGGGACGGATGAACACTGAAGCTTTCTTT. This encodes CSAIRGRMNTEAFF.

The chain links TRBV15 to TRBJ1-2; 9 bases match TRBD1. This CDR3 has 14 amino acids. Trimming took 3 bases from V and 8 from J; bases not matched to a gene: 7. Germline CDR1 is LNHNV and CDR2 is YYDKDF (reference sequence). CDR3 sequence (DNA): TGTGCCACCAGCAGGGACAGGGGTGCCGCGGGCTACACCTTC. As protein: CATSRDRGAAGYTF.

The V and J genes are TRBV7-6 and TRBJ1-3; D is unclear. The CDR3 has 13 residues. Germline lookup yields CDR1 SGHVS and CDR2 FNYEAQ. With 0 bases removed from V and 7 bases from J, the gap between germline ends came to 7 bases. The CDR3 region is CASSLAGWNTIYF. CDR3 bases: TGTGCCAGCAGCTTAGCGGGTTGGAACACCATATATTTT.

The table lists this clonotype with a few counts. J is TRBJ2-3 and V is TRBV11-3; D is unclear. Germline lookup yields CDR1 SGHNT and CDR2 YENEEA. The CDR3 is 15 residues long. V was trimmed by 5 bases and J by 3 bases, leaving 15 bases between them. CDR3 amino acids: CASSQPTVRTDTQYF. The CDR3 nucleotides read TGTGCCAGCAGCCAGCCTACCGTAAGAACAGATACGCAGTATTTT.

The V call is TRBV7-6, the J call TRBJ2-1; TRBD2 agrees at 7 bases. The CDR3 runs 17 residues. Germline values: CDR1 SGHVS, CDR2 FNYEAQ. V lost 2 bases, J lost 0 bases, and 7 bases stayed unmatched. The CDR3 DNA follows: TGTGCCAGCAGCTTATACCCTAGCGGACTCTCCTACAATGAGCAGTTCTTC. This translates into CASSLYPSGLSYNEQFF.

This chain links TRBV9 with TRBJ2-5; D remains unclear. This CDR3 is built from 14 residues. Looked up from germline, CDR1 is SGDLS and CDR2 is YYNGEE. The V end lost 3 bases, the J end lost 2 bases, and 11 bases lay between the germline ends. Written as DNA, the CDR3 is TGTGCCAGCAGCGCAGGAACCCTGCAAGAGACCCAGTACTTC. Translation: CASSAGTLQETQYF.

In its sample, this clonotype was seen a few times. The rearrangement links TRBV10-1 to TRBJ2-5; no firm D call. CDR1 WNHNN and CDR2 SYGVQD come from the germline V gene (reference sequence). The CDR3 loop spans 14 amino acids. Trimming shortened V by 2 bases and J by 0 bases, and 7 bases separated the two germline ends. The CDR3 loop reads CASSEGLDQETQYF. The CDR3 DNA follows: TGCGCCAGCAGTGAGGGGCTAGACCAAGAGACCCAGTACTTC.

For the CDR3, the DNA is TGTGCCAGTAGGACAGGGGCGCACACCGGGGAGCTGTTTTTT. This sequence encodes CASRTGAHTGELFF. The chain has TRBV19 and TRBJ2-2, with 8 bases that match TRBD1. Per the germline V gene, CDR1 is LNHDA and CDR2 is SQIVND (reference sequence). Trimming cost V 6 bases and J 3 bases; bases outside gene matches: 3. The CDR3 extends over 14 amino acids.

This clonotype has more than one count but fewer than ten. The rearrangement links TRBV7-6 to TRBJ2-3, with D uncertain. CDR3 length equals 13 residues. Germline V gene sequence: CDR1 SGHVS, CDR2 FNYEAQ. V shed 4 bases and J shed 8 bases, with 13 bases lying between them. CDR3 coding DNA: TGTGCCAGCAGCTCCGAATATGGAGTTACGCAGTATTTT. Translated: CASSSEYGVTQYF.

Here the CDR3 DNA reads TGTGCCAGCAGTGAAGGAAGGGGCGGGGACACTGAAGCTTTCTTT. It encodes CASSEGRGGDTEAFF. This chain joins TRBV2 and TRBJ1-1, with D perhaps matching TRBD1 (5 bases). Germline CDR1 and CDR2: SNHLY and FYNNEI. V lost 1 base and J 3 bases, leaving 12 bases between the germline ends. This CDR3 spans 15 amino acids.

As regards this clonotype: One end of the junction fails to match germline, which may point to a read error. The J gene is TRBJ1-1, the V gene TRBV27, with D unresolved. This CDR3 has 15 residues. CDR1 MNHEY and CDR2 SMNVEV come from the germline V gene (reference sequence). The CDR3 nucleotides are TGTGCCAGCAGTTTATACTGGGCAGCTAACACTGAAGTTTTCTTT. Amino acid sequence: CASSLYWAANTEVFF.